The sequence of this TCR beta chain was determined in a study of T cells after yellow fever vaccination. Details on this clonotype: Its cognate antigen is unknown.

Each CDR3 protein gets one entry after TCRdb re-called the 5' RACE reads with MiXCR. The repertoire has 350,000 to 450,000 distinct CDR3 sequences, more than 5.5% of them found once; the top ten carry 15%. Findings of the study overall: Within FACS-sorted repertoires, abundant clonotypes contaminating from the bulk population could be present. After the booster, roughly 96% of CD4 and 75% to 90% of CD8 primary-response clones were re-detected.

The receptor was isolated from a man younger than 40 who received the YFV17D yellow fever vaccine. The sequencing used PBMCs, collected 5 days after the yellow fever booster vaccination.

The CDR3 DNA reads TGTGCCAGCAGCCCCCCGGGGACAGCCCTCAGCTCCTATAATTCACCCCTCCACTTT. Protein sequence: CASSPPGTALSSYNSPLHF. This chain joins TRBV7-8 and TRBJ1-6, with 7 bases fitting TRBD1. CDR1 is SGHVS, CDR2 FQNEAQ, per germline. The junction had 13 bases not matched to a gene; V was cut back by 5 bases and J by 0 bases. CDR3 size: 19 residues. Supplemented by reference TRBV7-8 and TRBJ1-6, the full variable domain reads GAGVSQSPRYKVAKRGQDVALRCDPISGHVSLFWYQQALGQGPEFLTYFQNEAQLDKSGLPSDRFFAERPEGSVSTLKIQRTQQEDSAVYLCASSPPGTALSSYNSPLHFGNGTRLTVT.